This T cell receptor beta chain was obtained from a study of cytomegalovirus exposure and HLA in healthy donors (dated 2017 in TCRdb). Broadly, across the study: According to an earlier analysis of a few hundred of the donors, about 180 million T cells yielded 100 million or so unique TCR beta sequences and around 300 Gb of sequence data. Across around 400 genotyped donors of the cohort, an average of roughly 250,000 unique TCR beta nucleotide sequences per donor were sequenced, and approximately 17% of those sequences were non-productive. To predict cytomegalovirus infection status, the study combined high-throughput TCR immunosequencing, statistical association of individual TCRs with disease status, and machine learning. Roughly 300 gigabases of sequencing data and 70 million to 100 million unique TCR sequences were included in an early release covering about 620 HLA-typed donors. The study used immunosequencing to profile the T cell repertoires of under 700 subjects and linked those repertoires to cytomegalovirus serostatus. All discovery cohort repertoires had been generated on a single sequencing platform. HLA typing covered class I and class II loci at four-digit resolution. The genetic ancestry cluster associated with self-reported Caucasian donors included about 84% of the roughly 400 genotyped donors. An earlier analysis of roughly 580 of the donors used high-throughput TCR beta sequencing to judge whether each TCR beta V gene segment behaved as functional or pseudogenic. Donor age, sex, ethnicity and CMV serostatus were compiled together with the repertoire data. Rather than using new phenotypic data, the later analysis identified candidate immune exposures from TCR beta sequences and from how often those sequences occurred across donors. The study aimed to test whether cataloging public T cell receptors could reveal signatures of past pathogen exposure. Typing coverage differed by locus: A, B, C, DRB1 and DQB1 were typed in about 620-640 donors, DQA1 in 500 to 550, DPA1 in approximately 600, and DPB1 in approximately 450. Because of strong linkage in the cohort, roughly 5 DR-DQ haplotypes were treated as single units for association and clustering. In a later genetic analysis, genome-wide SNP genotypes for about three fifths of the roughly 670 donors were used, and that subset was treated as a discovery cohort. In addition to the first cohort of around 670 subjects, a separate validation cohort of approximately 130 different subjects was used. In a later analysis, previously published TCR beta repertoires from hundreds of donors were re-analyzed and high-resolution HLA genotyping was added so that TCR occurrence patterns could be studied. General study outcomes and caveats: Some IMGT-functional V segments, including TRBV6-2 and TRBV6-3, could not be distinguished by the 87-base-pair reads and were therefore excluded. A later analysis reported that several top co-occurrence clusters appeared linked to parvovirus B19, influenza, CMV and Epstein-Barr virus. When HLA alleles, especially DR and DQ, strongly co-occurred, attributing TCR associations to individual alleles was difficult. Correlated functional status among segregating V segments might reflect linkage disequilibrium, but an unknown experimental factor could not be ruled out. In both the original and validation cohorts, the classifier was reported to diagnose cytomegalovirus status with high specificity and sensitivity. A later analysis found that most CMV-associated TCR beta chains appeared HLA-restricted, with HLA associations seemingly driven largely by CMV exposure. Immune exposure information for the cohort was limited to CMV serostatus. An earlier analysis of approximately 530 of the donors showed that most TCR beta V segments appeared in productive rearrangements either about 87% or about 30% of the time, which broadly matched IMGT annotations. A later analysis found that TCR association rates varied across HLA loci, with DRB1 alleles showing the most associated TCRs and HLA-C alleles the fewest. A few of the identified cytomegalovirus-associated TCR beta chains were confirmed in vitro to be specific for cytomegalovirus antigens. A later genetic analysis associated a missense DCLRE1C variant with V-gene and J-gene trimming of TCR beta chains, and an independent cohort replicated the association. In a later analysis, HLA-associated TCR beta chains showed more clonal expansion and lower generation probabilities than non-associated chains that were equally common. Sequencing depth was assumed to be roughly uniform across donors in the presence/absence analyses, though that assumption may not hold. This cohort had only TCR beta chains sequenced, and the lack of alpha or paired-chain data limited which features could be detected. Because counts were too low, about 15 rarely observed V segments, including chromosome 9 orphons, were left out of the earlier analysis of about 620 of the donors. A cluster of highly shared sequence variants was judged likely to be a technical artifact of the sequencing pipeline. A further reported finding was that TCR beta sequences accurately predicted the HLA-A and HLA-B alleles for most subjects in the first cohort. Most TCR sequences were observed very rarely across donors, whereas some public TCRs were present in many individuals. A later analysis associated 15,000 or so TCR beta sequences with specific HLA alleles at a false discovery rate of 0.05. In the study, approximately 150 TCR beta chains were listed as associated with cytomegalovirus. A later genetic analysis reported fewer N-insertions in productive TCRs among donors in an Asian-associated ancestry cluster than the roughly 700-donor mean. According to the authors, the approach could potentially be generalized to other disease states and immunological phenotypes. HLA typing was unavailable for some donors at each locus, so association tests used only the typed subset.

The CDR3 contains 16 residues, cysteine and phenylalanine counted. Just CDR3 DNA is preserved here, 48 bases in frame from base 1. Relative to germline, V is 5 bases shorter and J is 0 bases shorter, with 14 bases between their ends. The germline V gene encodes CDR1 MNHEY and CDR2 SMNVEV (reference sequence). The cohort comprised some 700 healthy bone marrow donors. At the time of sampling, every cohort member was nominally healthy, though immune exposures that went unrecorded were likely present. The donor tested CMV seropositive and was one of the 289 seropositive cohort members. Each donor provided a peripheral blood sample, and peripheral blood mononuclear cells were used for TCR beta sequencing. Genomic DNA extraction from the blood cell samples was performed with the Qiagen DNeasy Blood Extraction Kit. About this clone: The clone's antigen remains unknown. It has no much larger one-base neighbor in the sample; base qualities were not kept.

Library method: the immunoSEQ multiplex PCR assay. A mixture of 60 forward primers for TCR Vbeta segments and 13 reverse primers for TCR Jbeta segments was used in the multiplex PCR. The CDR3 region of rearranged TCR beta genes was amplified from genomic DNA with a multiplex PCR assay. Amplified TCR beta libraries were sequenced as 87-base-pair reads on the Illumina HiSeq System. The paper's processing steps were these. A later analysis tallied 75 million to 85 million unique TCR beta chains across the 700 or so repertoires, and approximately 12 million of those chains were shared by two or more donors. To remove PCR and sequencing errors, raw reads were error-corrected and collapsed into unique sequences using a nearest-neighbor algorithm that merged closely related sequences. CDR3 sequences were aligned to IMGT reference sequences to assign V, D and J gene segments. For a sequence to be retained, at least a six-nucleotide match to both a V gene segment and a J gene segment was required. A rearrangement was called productive if the CDR3 had no stop codons and remained in frame with V and J, and every other rearrangement was called non-productive. CDR3 was defined by IMGT convention, running from the second conserved V-encoded cysteine to the conserved J-encoded phenylalanine. In an earlier analysis of approximately 500 of the donors, sequences lacking an unambiguous match to a single V gene segment were excluded. An earlier analysis of over 450 of the donors classified V segments as functional when productive rearrangements were above 56.7% and as segregating when the standard deviation between donors was above 5%. To diagnose cytomegalovirus status from the catalog of TCR beta chain sequences, a statistical classification framework was built. In a later analysis, V and J genes were assigned by comparing TCR nucleotide sequences against IMGT/GENE-DB human TR gene sequences. The TCRdist pipeline was used in a later analysis to assign CDR3 sequences and most-parsimonious VDJ recombination scenarios. A later analysis defined each TCR beta chain by its CDR3 amino acid sequence plus V-gene family, and excluded reads lacking a unique V-gene family. A later analysis removed nearly 600 highly shared, low-generation-probability nucleotide sequences to deal with suspected cross-contamination and a sequencing artifact. In a later analysis, a clonal expansion index was calculated for each public chain from normalized within-repertoire ranks of inferred template counts. In a later analysis, generation probabilities were computed with a VDJ recombination model fitted to out-of-frame rearrangements, and the resulting probabilities were checked against IGoR. In a later analysis, hypergeometric tests were used to score TCR-TCR, TCR-HLA and TCR-CMV co-occurrence, with a repertoire-size bias correction applied to TCR pairs. In a later analysis, false discovery rates were estimated by permuting HLA or CMV assignments 20 times. A later analysis grouped co-occurring TCRs with DBSCAN, adding TCRdist sequence similarity when clustering within HLA-allele-positive subsets. For co-occurrence clustering, repertoires with fewer than 30,000 or more than 120,000 public chains were excluded, along with roughly 5 repertoires with anomalous nucleotide sharing. TCRdb mirrors the immuneACCESS table, restricted to in-frame sequences. Some clones are absent from its copies; in checked studies, under half trace to an unresolved V gene, and the reason for the others is unknown. Clonal size and the V and J genes are those of that table, whereas D and trimming came from the DNA. The sample yields 250,000 to 350,000 clones; 70% to 90% were counted once. The top ten hold 3.5% to 4% of the sample.

The sequence came from a man aged 35-49 years in good health and CMV-seropositive. Source material: PBMCs. The rearrangement combines TRBV27 with TRBJ2-1, with a weak D call of TRBD1 (6 bases match). CDR3 sequence: CASSPEGVSSYNEQFF. DNA sequence: TGTGCCAGCAGTCCCGAGGGGGTAAGCTCCTACAATGAGCAGTTCTTC.